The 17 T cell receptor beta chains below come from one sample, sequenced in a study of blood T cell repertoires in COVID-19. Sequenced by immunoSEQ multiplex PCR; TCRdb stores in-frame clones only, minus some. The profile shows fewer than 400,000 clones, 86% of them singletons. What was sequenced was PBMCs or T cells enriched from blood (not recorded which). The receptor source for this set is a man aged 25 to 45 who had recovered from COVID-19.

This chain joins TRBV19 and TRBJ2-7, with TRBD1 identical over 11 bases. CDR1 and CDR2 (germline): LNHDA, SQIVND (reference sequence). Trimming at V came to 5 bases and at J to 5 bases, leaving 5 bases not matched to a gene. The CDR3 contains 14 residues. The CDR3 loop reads CASSPGQGADEQYF. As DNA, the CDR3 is TGTGCCAGTAGTCCTGGACAGGGGGCCGACGAGCAGTACTTC.

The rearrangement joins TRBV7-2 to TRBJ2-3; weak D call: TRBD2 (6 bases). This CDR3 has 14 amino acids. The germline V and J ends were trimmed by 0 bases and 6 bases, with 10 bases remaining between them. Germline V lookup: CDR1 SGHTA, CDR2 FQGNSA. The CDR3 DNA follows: TGTGCCAGCAGCTTAGCCTGGAGGGCTGATACGCAGTATTTT. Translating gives CASSLAWRADTQYF.

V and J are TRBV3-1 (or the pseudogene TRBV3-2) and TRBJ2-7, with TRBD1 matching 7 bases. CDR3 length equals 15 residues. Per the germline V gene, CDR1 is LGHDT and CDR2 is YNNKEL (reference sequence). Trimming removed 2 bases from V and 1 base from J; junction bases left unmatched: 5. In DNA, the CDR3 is TGTGCCAGCAGCCAACGTCCAGGGGGATCCTACGAGCAGTACTTC. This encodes CASSQRPGGSYEQYF.

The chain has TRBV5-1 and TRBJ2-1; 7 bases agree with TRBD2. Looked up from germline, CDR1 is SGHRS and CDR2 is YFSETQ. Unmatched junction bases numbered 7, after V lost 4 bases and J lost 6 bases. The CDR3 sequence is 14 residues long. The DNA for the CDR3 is TGCGCCAGCAGCCCGCTAGCGGTTAGCAATGAGCAGTTCTTC. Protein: CASSPLAVSNEQFF.

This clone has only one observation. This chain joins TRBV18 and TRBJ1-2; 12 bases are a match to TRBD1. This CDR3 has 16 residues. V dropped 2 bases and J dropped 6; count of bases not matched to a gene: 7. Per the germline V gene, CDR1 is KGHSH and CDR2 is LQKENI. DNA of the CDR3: TGTGCCAGCTCACCAACCTCGGGACAGGGGGCCCATGGCTACACCTTC. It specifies CASSPTSGQGAHGYTF.

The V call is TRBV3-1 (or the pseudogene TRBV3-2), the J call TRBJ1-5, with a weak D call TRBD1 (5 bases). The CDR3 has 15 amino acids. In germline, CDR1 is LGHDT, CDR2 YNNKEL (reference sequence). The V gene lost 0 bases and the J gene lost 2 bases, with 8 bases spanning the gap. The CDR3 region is CASSQDGGGNQPQHF. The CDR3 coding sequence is TGTGCCAGCAGCCAAGATGGAGGGGGCAATCAGCCCCAGCATTTT.

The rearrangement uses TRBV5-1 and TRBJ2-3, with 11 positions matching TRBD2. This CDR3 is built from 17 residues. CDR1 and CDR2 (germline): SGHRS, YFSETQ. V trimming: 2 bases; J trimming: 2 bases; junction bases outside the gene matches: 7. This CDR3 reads CASSFSLAGGNTDTQYF. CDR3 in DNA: TGCGCCAGCAGCTTTTCTTTAGCGGGGGGGAACACAGATACGCAGTATTTT.

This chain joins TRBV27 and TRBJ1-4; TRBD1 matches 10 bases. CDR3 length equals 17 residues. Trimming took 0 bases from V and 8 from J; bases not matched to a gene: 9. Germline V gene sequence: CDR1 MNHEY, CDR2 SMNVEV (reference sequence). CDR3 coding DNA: TGTGCCAGCAGTTTATCCCGACAGGGGGCGATAGGGGAAAAACTGTTTTTT. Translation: CASSLSRQGAIGEKLFF.

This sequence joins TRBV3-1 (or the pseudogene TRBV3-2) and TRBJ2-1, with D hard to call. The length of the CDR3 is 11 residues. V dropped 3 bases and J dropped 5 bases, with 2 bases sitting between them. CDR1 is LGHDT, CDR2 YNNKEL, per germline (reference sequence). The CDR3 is CASSHNNEQFF. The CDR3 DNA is TGTGCCAGCAGCCACAACAATGAGCAGTTCTTC.

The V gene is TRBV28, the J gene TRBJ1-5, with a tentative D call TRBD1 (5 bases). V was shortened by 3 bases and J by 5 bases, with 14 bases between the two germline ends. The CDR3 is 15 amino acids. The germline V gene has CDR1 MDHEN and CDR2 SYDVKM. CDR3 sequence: CASSFPGLDYQPQHF. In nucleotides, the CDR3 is TGTGCCAGCAGTTTCCCGGGACTAGATTATCAGCCCCAGCATTTT. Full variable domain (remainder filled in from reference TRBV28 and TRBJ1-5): DVKVTQSSRYLVKRTGEKVFLECVQDMDHENMFWYRQDPGLGLRLIYFSYDVKMKEKGDIPEGYSVSREKKERFSLILESASTNQTSMYLCASSFPGLDYQPQHFGDGTRLSIL.

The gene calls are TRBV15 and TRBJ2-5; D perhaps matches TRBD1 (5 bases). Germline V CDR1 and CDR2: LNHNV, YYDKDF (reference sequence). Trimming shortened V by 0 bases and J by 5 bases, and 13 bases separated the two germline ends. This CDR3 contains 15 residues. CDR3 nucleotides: TGTGCCACCAGCAGAGAGGGATCAGGGTATGAGACCCAGTACTTC. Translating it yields CATSREGSGYETQYF.

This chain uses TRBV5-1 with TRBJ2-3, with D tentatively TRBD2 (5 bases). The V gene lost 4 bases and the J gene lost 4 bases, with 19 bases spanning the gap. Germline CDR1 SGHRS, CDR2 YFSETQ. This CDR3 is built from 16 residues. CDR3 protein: CASSPSPLLDSDTQYF. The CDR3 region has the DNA TGCGCCAGCAGCCCTTCTCCCCTACTAGACTCAGATACGCAGTATTTT.

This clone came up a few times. For the CDR3, the DNA is TGCAGTGCTAGTATAGGACTAGCTCAGGAGACCCAGTACTTC. Amino acid sequence: CSASIGLAQETQYF. This chain links TRBV20-1 with TRBJ2-5; 8 bases fit TRBD2. This CDR3 comprises 14 residues. V gave up 3 bases and J gave up 5 bases; unmatched junction bases: 8. CDR1 DFQATT and CDR2 SNEGSKA come from the germline V gene (reference sequence).

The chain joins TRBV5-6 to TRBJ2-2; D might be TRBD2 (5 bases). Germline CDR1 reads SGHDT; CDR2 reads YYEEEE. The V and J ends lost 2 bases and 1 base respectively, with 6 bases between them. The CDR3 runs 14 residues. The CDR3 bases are TGTGCCAGCAGCTTCGGGGAGAACACCGGGGAGCTGTTTTTT. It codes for CASSFGENTGELFF.

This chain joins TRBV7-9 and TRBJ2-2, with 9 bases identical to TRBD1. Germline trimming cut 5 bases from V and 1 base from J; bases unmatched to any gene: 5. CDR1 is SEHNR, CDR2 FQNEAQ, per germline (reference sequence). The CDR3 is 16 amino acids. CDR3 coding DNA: TGTGCCAGCAGCCTCCGGACAGGGGAGAACACCGGGGAGCTGTTTTTT. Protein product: CASSLRTGENTGELFF.

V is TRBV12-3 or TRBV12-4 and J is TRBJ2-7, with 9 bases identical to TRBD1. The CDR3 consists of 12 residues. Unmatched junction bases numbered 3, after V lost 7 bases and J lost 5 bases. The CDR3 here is CASNNRGHEQYF. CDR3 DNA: TGTGCCAGCAACAACAGGGGGCACGAGCAGTACTTC.

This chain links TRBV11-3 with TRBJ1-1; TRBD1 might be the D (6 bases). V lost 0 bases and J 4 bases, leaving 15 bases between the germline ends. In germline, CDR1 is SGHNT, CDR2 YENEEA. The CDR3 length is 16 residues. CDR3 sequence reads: CASSLDPGGPSTEAFF. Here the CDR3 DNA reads TGTGCCAGCAGCTTAGATCCGGGGGGGCCGAGCACTGAAGCTTTCTTT.